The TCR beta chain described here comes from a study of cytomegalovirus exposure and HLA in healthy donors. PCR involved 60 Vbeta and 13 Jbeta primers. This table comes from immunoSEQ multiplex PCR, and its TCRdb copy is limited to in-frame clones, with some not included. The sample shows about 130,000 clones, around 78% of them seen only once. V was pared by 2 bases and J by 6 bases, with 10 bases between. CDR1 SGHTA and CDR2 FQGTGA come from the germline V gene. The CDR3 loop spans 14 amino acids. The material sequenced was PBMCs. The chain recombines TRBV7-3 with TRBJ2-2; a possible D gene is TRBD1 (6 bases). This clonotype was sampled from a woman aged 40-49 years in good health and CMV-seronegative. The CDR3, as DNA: TGTGCCAGCAGCTTAGACAGGACGGCCGGGGAGCTGTTTTTT. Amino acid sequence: CASSLDRTAGELFF.